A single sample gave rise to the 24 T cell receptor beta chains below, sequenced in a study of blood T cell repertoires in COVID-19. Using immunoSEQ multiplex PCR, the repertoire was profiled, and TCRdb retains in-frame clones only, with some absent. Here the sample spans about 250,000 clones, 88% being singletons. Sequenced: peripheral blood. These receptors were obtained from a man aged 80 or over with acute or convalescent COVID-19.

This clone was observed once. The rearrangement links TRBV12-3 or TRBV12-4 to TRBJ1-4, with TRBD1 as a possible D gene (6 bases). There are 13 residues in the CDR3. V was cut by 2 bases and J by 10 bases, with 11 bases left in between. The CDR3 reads CASSLTGYGKLFF. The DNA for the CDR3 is TGTGCCAGCAGTTTAACAGGGTACGGAAAACTGTTTTTT.

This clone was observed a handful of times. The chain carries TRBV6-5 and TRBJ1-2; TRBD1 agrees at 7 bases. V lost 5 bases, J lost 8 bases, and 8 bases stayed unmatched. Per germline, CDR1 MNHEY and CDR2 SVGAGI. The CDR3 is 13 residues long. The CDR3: CASSRGTEFGYTF. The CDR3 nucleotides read TGTGCCAGCAGTCGAGGGACAGAATTCGGCTACACCTTC.

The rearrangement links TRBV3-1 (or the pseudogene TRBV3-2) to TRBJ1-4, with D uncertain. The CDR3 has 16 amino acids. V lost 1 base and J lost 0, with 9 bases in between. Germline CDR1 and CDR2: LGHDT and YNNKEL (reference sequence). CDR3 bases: TGTGCCAGCAGCCAAGTTCTGAGCACAACTAATGAAAAACTGTTTTTT. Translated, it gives CASSQVLSTTNEKLFF.

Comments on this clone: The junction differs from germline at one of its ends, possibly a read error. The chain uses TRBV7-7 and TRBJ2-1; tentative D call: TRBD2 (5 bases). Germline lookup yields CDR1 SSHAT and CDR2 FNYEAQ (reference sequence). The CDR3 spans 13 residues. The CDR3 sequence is CASSHDYTREQFF. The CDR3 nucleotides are TGTGCTAGCAGCCATGACTACACGCGTGAGCAGTTCTTC.

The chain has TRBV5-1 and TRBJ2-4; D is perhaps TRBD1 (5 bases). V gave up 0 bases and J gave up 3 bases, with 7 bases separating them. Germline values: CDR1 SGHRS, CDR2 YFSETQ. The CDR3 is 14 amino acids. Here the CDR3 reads CASSLGQSKNIQYF. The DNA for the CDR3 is TGCGCCAGCAGCTTGGGACAGAGCAAAAACATTCAGTACTTC.

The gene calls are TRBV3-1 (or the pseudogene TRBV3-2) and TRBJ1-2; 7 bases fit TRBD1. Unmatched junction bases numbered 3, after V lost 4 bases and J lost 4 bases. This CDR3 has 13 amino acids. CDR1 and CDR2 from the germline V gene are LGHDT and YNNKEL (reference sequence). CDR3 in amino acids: CASSLGTVYGYTF. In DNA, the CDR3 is TGTGCCAGCAGCCTAGGGACAGTCTATGGCTACACCTTC.

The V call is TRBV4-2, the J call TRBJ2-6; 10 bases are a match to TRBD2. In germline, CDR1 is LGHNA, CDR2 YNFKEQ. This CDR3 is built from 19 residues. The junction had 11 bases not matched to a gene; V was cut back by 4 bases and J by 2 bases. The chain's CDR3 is CASSPLKRGGLPGANVLTF. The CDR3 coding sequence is TGTGCCAGCAGCCCCTTGAAGCGGGGGGGCCTCCCTGGGGCCAACGTCCTGACTTTC.

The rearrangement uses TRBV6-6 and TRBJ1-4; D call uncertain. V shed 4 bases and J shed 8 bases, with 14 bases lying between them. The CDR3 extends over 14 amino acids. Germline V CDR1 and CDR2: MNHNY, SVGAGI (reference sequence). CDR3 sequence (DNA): TGTGCCAGCAGTTCGACCGCCGGAGAAGAAAAACTGTTTTTT. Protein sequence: CASSSTAGEEKLFF.

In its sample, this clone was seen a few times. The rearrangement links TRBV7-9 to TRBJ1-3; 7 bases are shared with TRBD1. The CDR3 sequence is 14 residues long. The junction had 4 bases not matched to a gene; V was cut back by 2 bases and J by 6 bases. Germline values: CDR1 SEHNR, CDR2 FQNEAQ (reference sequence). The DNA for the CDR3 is TGTGCCAGCAGCTTAACAGGGGTCGAAAACACCATATATTTT. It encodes CASSLTGVENTIYF.

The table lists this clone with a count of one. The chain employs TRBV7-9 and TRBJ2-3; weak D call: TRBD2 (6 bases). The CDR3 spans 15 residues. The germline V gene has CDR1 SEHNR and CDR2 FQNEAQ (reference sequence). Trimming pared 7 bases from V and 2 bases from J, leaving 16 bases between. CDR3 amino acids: CASTREALNTDTQYF. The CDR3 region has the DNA TGTGCCAGCACCAGGGAGGCCTTAAACACAGATACGCAGTATTTT.

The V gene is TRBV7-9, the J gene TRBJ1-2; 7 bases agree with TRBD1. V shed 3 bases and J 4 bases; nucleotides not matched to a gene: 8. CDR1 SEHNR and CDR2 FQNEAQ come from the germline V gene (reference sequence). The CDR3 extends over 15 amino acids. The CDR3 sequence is CASSLGTDRAYGYTF. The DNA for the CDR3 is TGTGCCAGCAGCTTGGGGACAGATCGGGCCTATGGCTACACCTTC.

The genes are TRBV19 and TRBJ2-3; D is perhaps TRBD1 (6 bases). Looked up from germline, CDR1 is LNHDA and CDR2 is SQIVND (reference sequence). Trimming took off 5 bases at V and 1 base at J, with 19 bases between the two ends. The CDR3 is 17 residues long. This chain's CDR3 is CASSSTGKGLRTDTQYF. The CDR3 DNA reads TGTGCCAGTAGTTCTACAGGGAAGGGCCTCCGCACAGATACGCAGTATTTT.

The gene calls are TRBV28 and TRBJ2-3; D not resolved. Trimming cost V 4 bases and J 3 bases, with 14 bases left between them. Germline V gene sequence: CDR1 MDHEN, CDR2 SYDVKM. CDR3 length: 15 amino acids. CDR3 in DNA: TGTGCCAGCAGTTCCCGGGTGCCGAGGACAGATACGCAGTATTTT. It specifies CASSSRVPRTDTQYF.

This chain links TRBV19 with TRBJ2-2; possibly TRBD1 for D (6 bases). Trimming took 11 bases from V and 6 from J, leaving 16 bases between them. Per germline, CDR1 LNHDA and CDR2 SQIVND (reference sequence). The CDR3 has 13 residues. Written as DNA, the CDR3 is TGTGCCGCCCAATATAACAGGGCCGGGGAGCTGTTTTTT. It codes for CAAQYNRAGELFF.

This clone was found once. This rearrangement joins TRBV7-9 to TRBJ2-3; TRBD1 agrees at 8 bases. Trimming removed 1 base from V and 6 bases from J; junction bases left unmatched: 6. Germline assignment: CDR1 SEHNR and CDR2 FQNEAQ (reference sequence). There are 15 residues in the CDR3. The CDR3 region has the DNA TGTGCCAGCAGCTTAGGTGGCAGGGGGCGTGATACGCAGTATTTT. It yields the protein CASSLGGRGRDTQYF.

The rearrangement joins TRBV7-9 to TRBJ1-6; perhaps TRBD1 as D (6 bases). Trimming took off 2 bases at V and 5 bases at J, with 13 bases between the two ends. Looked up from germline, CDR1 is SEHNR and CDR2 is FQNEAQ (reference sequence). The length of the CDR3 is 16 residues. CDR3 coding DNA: TGTGCCAGCAGCTTAAGGGGGATAGGGAATAATTCACCCCTCCACTTT. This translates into CASSLRGIGNNSPLHF.

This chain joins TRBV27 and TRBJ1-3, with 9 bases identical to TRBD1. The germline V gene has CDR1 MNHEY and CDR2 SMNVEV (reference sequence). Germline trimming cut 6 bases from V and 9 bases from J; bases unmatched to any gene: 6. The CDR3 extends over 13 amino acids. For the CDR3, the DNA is TGTGCCAGCAGCCGAGGACAGGGGACCACCATATATTTT. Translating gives CASSRGQGTTIYF.

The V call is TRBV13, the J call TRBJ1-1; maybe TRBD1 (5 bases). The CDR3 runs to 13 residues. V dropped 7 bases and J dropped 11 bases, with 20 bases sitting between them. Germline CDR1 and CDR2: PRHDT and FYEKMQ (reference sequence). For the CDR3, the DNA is TGTGCCAGCATGGTGTGGGGGGATTCTAGTGCTTTCTTT. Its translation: CASMVWGDSSAFF.

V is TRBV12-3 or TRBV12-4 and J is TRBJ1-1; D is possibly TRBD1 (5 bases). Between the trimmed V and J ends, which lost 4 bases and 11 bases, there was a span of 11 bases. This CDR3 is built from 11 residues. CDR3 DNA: TGTGCCAGCAGTTCTTCAGGGCCCGCTTTCTTT. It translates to CASSSSGPAFF.

In nucleotides, the CDR3 is TGTGCCAGCAGCCTCAGCGGGGGTAGCTCCTACGAGCAGTACTTC. Translation gives CASSLSGGSSYEQYF. This sequence joins TRBV9 and TRBJ2-7; 8 bases agree with TRBD2. V shed 4 bases and J 0 bases; nucleotides not matched to a gene: 6. The germline CDR1 and CDR2 sequences are SGDLS and YYNGEE. The CDR3 runs 15 residues.

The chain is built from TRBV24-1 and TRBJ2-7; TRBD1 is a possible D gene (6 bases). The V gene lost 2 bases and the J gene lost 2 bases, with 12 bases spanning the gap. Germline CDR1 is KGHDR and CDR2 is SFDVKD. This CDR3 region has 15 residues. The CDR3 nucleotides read TGTGCCACCAGTGATTCCTCCGGGACAACCTACGAGCAGTACTTC. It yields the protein CATSDSSGTTYEQYF.

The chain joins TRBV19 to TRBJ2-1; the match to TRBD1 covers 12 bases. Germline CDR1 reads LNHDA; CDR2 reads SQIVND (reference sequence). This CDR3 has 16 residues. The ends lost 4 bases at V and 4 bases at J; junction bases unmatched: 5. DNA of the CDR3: TGTGCCAGTAGTACGTGGGACAGGGGGCGATACAATGAGCAGTTCTTC. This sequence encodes CASSTWDRGRYNEQFF. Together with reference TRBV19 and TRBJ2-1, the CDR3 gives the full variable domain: DGGITQSPKYLFRKEGQNVTLSCEQNLNHDAMYWYRQDPGQGLRLIYYSQIVNDFQKGDIAEGYSVSREKKESFPLTVTSAQKNPTAFYLCASSTWDRGRYNEQFFGPGTRLTVL.

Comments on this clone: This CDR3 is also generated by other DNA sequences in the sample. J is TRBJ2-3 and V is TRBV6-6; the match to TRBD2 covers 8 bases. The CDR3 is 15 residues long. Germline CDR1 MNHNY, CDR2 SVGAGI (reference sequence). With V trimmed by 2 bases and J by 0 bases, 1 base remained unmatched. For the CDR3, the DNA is TGTGCCAGCAGTTACCTAGCGGGCAGCACAGATACGCAGTATTTT. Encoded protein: CASSYLAGSTDTQYF.

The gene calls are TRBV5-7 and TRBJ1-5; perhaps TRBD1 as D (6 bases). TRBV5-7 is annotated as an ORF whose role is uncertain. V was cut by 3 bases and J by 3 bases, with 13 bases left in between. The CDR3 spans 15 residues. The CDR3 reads CASSSLTGANQPQHF. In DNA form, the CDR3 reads TGTGCCAGCAGCTCATTGACAGGCGCCAATCAGCCCCAGCATTTT.